This T cell receptor (beta chain) was observed in a study of T-cell reconstitution after alpha-beta-depleted transplantation in children. The study's findings and limits: When one year had passed after transplant, most T-cell counts and diversity came from newly produced T cells.

Trimming took 2 bases from V and 6 from J, leaving 11 bases between them. Germline CDR1 KGHSH, CDR2 LQKENI. CDR3 length: 14 amino acids. Comments on this clonotype: What it binds is not known.

Molecular barcoding with unique molecular identifiers was used for the TCRbeta library. Each CDR3 protein is one row after TCRdb ran MiXCR on the PCR reads. The sample holds roughly 220,000 distinct CDR3 sequences; approximately 8.4% are singletons and the top ten take less than 40%. This receptor was taken from a male patient aged 2-15 years who had a stem cell transplant for acute myeloid leukemia, so the T cells may come from the graft donor. The chain recombines TRBV18 with TRBJ2-1, with D tentatively TRBD2 (5 bases). The source was PBMCs, mostly from graft donor cells, collected 360 days after TCRalphabeta/CD19-depleted stem cell transplant. This CDR3 is CASSPERNTNEQFF. For the CDR3, the DNA is TGTGCCAGCTCACCAGAGCGGAATACCAATGAGCAGTTCTTC.